The rows below give T cell receptor beta chains drawn from one sample of a study of cytomegalovirus exposure and HLA in healthy donors. Here immunoSEQ multiplex PCR was the method, and the copy in TCRdb shows in-frame clones only, minus some. Its listing shows 100,000 to 150,000 clones. Sample: PBMCs. These receptors originate from a woman in her forties in good health and CMV-seronegative. The CDR3 runs from the conserved cysteine through the conserved F or W. A D gene is named only where the DNA matches it firmly.

v_call,j_call,d_call,cdr3_nt,cdr3_aa
TRBV7-3,TRBJ2-5,NA,TGTGCCAGCAGCCCGGGGAGTCAAGAGACCCAGTACTTC,CASSPGSQETQYF
TRBV7-3,TRBJ2-2,NA,TGTGCCAGCAGCTTATCCAGGGGCCGCGGCACCGGGGAGCTGTTTTTT,CASSLSRGRGTGELFF
TRBV28,TRBJ1-1,TRBD1,TGTGCCAGCAGTTTGGGCAGGGGGCGAACGGCTGAAGCTTTCTTT,CASSLGRGRTAEAFF
TRBV19,TRBJ1-5,TRBD1,TGTGCCAGTAGTCCGACAGGGGGCGCAAGCAATCAGCCCCAGCATTTT,CASSPTGGASNQPQHF
TRBV6-5,TRBJ2-3,NA,TGTGCCAGCAGAAGACAGGAAGCTAGCACAGATACGCAGTATTTT,CASRRQEASTDTQYF
TRBV10-3,TRBJ2-5,TRBD2,TGTGCCATCAGTGAGTTTGGCGGGGGGAGTGAGACCCAGTACTTC,CAISEFGGGSETQYF
TRBV28,TRBJ1-2,NA,TGTGCCAGCAGTTTTAGGGGTAACTATGGCTACACCTTC,CASSFRGNYGYTF
TRBV2,TRBJ1-5,TRBD1,TGTGCCAGCAGGGGGACAGTGAGCAATCAGCCCCAGCATTTT,CASRGTVSNQPQHF
TRBV6-6,TRBJ1-5,TRBD1,TGTGCCAGCAGTTACCCCGGGACAGGTAATCAGCCCCAGCATTTT,CASSYPGTGNQPQHF
TRBV25-1,TRBJ2-3,TRBD1,TGTGCCAGCAGTGAAAGGGACAGACGCACAGATACGCAGTATTTT,CASSERDRRTDTQYF
TRBV7-9,TRBJ2-7,NA,TGTGCCAGCAGCCGATTCTCGAGACAACGGGGATACGAGCAGTACTTC,CASSRFSRQRGYEQYF
TRBV5-1,TRBJ1-1,TRBD1,TGCGCCAGCAGTCGGGACAGCTTGAACACTGAAGCTTTCTTT,CASSRDSLNTEAFF
TRBV27,TRBJ1-5,TRBD1,TGTGCCAGCAGTTTATCCGGGACAGCGGTCAATCAGCCCCAGCATTTT,CASSLSGTAVNQPQHF
TRBV2,TRBJ1-2,TRBD1,TGTGCCAGCAGACGCGACAGGGGATCATTGGATGGCTACACCTTC,CASRRDRGSLDGYTF
TRBV6-5,TRBJ2-3,NA,TGTGCCAGCAGATATAAAGATACGCAGTATTTT,CASRYKDTQYF
TRBV4-3,TRBJ1-2,NA,TGCGCCAGCAGCCAAGGAAAAGGGGATGGCTACACCTTC,CASSQGKGDGYTF
TRBV14,TRBJ1-1,NA,TGTGCCAGCAGCCCAGGGGTCTTGAGCACTGAAGCTTTCTTT,CASSPGVLSTEAFF
TRBV28,TRBJ1-4,NA,TGTGCCAGTCGTAAGGACAGCGGAAATGAAAAACTGTTTTTT,CASRKDSGNEKLFF
TRBV2,TRBJ2-3,TRBD1,TGTGCCAGCAGTCTAGAGCAGGGGGCTGAGACGCAGTATTTT,CASSLEQGAETQYF
TRBV4-2,TRBJ2-7,NA,TGTGCCAGCAGCCAAGATTTGGGCTACGAGCAGTACTTC,CASSQDLGYEQYF
TRBV10-3,TRBJ1-1,NA,TGTGCCATCAGTGACCAGCAGGGGAAGGGTAGCACTGAAGCTTTCTTT,CAISDQQGKGSTEAFF
TRBV4-1,TRBJ1-1,NA,TGCGCCAGCAGCCAAGATGGGTATTTGGGGAGCGCTTTCTTT,CASSQDGYLGSAFF
TRBV27,TRBJ1-5,NA,TGTGCCACCTCGGCAGGGATCAGCCAGCCCCAGCATTTT,CATSAGISQPQHF
TRBV18,TRBJ1-3,NA,TGTGCCAGCTCCCAGGATATCCTGGGTCTGGGCTCTGGAAACACCATATATTTT,CASSQDILGLGSGNTIYF
TRBV7-9,TRBJ1-2,TRBD1,TGTGCCAGCAGCCTACAGGGGGGCAACTATGGCTACACCTTC,CASSLQGGNYGYTF
TRBV6-5,TRBJ1-1,NA,TGTGCCAGCAGTCGGACGGGAAGGAACACTGAAGCTTTCTTT,CASSRTGRNTEAFF
TRBV7-9,TRBJ2-1,NA,TGTGCCAGCAGCTTTAATCGGGGGGCCCTATACAATGAGCAGTTCTTC,CASSFNRGALYNEQFF
TRBV28,TRBJ1-2,NA,TGTGCCATCCTACAGGGCTTGAGCTATGGCTACACCTTC,CAILQGLSYGYTF
TRBV28,TRBJ1-6,NA,TGTGCCAGCGACAGCTTTAGTTCACCCCTCCACTTT,CASDSFSSPLHF
TRBV4-3,TRBJ2-3,NA,TGCGCCAGCAGCCAGGGCGACAGGTCCACAGATACGCAGTATTTT,CASSQGDRSTDTQYF
TRBV5-1,TRBJ2-5,TRBD2,TGCGCCAGCAGCACGTTCGCCAGCGGGGGACAAGAGACCCAGTACTTC,CASSTFASGGQETQYF
TRBV28,TRBJ1-2,TRBD1,TGTGCCAGCACCCAGACAGGGGGCTATGGCTACACCTTC,CASTQTGGYGYTF
TRBV9,TRBJ1-1,NA,TGTGCCAGCAGCAATCAAGGTGGGGGCCGGAACACTGAAGCTTTCTTT,CASSNQGGGRNTEAFF
TRBV7-9,TRBJ1-1,NA,TGTGCCAGCAGCTTAGTGGGAGGGCTGGACACTGAAGCTTTCTTT,CASSLVGGLDTEAFF
TRBV6-5,TRBJ1-1,NA,TGTGCCAGCATAGGTGGAGCGAACACTGAAGCTTTCTTT,CASIGGANTEAFF
TRBV7-3,TRBJ1-2,NA,TGTGCCAGCAGCCCTCTGAACGGCTATGGCTACACCTTC,CASSPLNGYGYTF
TRBV10-2,TRBJ1-1,NA,TGCGCCAGCAGTGAAGCCCTAAGTTTCACTGAAGCTTTCTTT,CASSEALSFTEAFF
TRBV6-5,TRBJ1-5,NA,TGTGCCAGCAGGCCCGGGACCCCCGGGGGGCCCCAGCATTTT,CASRPGTPGGPQHF
TRBV4-2,TRBJ1-1,NA,TGTGCCAGCAGCCAAGAGGAACCCCAGGTCACTGAAGCTTTCTTT,CASSQEEPQVTEAFF
TRBV7-8,TRBJ1-1,TRBD1,TGTGCCAGCAGCTCACAGGGGGGAGACACTGAAGCTTTCTTT,CASSSQGGDTEAFF